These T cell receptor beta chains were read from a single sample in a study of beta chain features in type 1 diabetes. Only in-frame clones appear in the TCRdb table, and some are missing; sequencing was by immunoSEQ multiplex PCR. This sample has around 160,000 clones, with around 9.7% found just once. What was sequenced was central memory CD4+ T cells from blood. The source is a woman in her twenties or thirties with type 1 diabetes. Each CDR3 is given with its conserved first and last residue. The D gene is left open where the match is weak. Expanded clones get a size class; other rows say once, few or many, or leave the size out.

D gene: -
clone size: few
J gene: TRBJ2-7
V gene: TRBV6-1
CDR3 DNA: TGTGCCAGCAGTGAGCAGGAAAGGAACGAGCAGTACTTC
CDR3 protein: CASSEQERNEQYF

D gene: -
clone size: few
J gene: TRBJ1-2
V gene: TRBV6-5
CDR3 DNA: TGTGCCAGCAGTTACTCAGGTCAGGGTGGAATGTGGGGCTACACCTTC
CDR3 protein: CASSYSGQGGMWGYTF

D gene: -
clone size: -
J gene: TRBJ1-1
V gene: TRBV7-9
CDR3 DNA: TGTGCCACCACGGTGGAGGCCGTGAACACTGAAGCTTTCTTT
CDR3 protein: CATTVEAVNTEAFF

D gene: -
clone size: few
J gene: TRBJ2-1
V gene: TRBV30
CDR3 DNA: TGTGCCTGGACCGACGGCGGGCTGGGGGGCAATGAGCAGTTCTTC
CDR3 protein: CAWTDGGLGGNEQFF

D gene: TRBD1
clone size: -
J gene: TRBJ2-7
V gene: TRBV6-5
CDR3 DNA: TGTGCCAGCAGCCGGACAGGGACCTCCTACGAGCAGTACTTC
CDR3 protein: CASSRTGTSYEQYF

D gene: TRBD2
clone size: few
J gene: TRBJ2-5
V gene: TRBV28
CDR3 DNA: TGTGCCAGCAGTTCCTTCGCCGGACAGACGGGAGGGGAGACCCAGTACTTC
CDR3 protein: CASSSFAGQTGGETQYF

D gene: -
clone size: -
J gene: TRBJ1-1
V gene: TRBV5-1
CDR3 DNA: TGCGCCAGCAGCGCGACACAGCTGAACACTGAAGCTTTCTTT
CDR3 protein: CASSATQLNTEAFF

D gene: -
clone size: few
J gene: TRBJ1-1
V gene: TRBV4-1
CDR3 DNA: TGCGCCAGCAGCCAATTAACAGGGAGAACTGAAGCTTTCTTT
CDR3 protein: CASSQLTGRTEAFF

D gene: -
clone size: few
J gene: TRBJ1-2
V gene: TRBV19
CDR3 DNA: TGTGCCAGTAGTATCCCCAGGGGCTATGGCTACACCTTC
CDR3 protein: CASSIPRGYGYTF

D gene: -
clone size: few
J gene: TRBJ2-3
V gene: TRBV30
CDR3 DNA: TGTGCCTGGAGTAGCTGGGGGCATGCAGATACGCAGTATTTT
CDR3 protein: CAWSSWGHADTQYF

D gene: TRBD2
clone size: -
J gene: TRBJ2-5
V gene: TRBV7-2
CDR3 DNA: TGTGCCAGCAGCAAAGTAGCGGGAGGGCCGGGGAAGACCCAGTACTTC
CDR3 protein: CASSKVAGGPGKTQYF

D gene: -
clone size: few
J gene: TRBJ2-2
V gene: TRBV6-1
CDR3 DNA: TGTGCCAGCAGTTTCACTAGTGTAACCGGGGAGCTGTTTTTT
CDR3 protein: CASSFTSVTGELFF

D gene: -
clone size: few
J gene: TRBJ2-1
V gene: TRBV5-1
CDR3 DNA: TGCGCCAGCAGCTTGGTCCCGGGGAATGAGCAGTTCTTC
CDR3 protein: CASSLVPGNEQFF

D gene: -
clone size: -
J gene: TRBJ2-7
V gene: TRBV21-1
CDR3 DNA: TGTGCCAGCAGCTCCTTGGGCGGGAGCGGACAATACGAGCAGTACTTC
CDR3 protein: CASSSLGGSGQYEQYF

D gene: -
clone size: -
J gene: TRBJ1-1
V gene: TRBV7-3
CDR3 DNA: TGTGCCAGTAGACCCACCGGCGGGCACACTGAAGCTTTCTTT
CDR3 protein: CASRPTGGHTEAFF

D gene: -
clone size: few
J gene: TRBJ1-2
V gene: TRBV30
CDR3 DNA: TGTGCCTGGACAGATCTCTATGGCTACACCTTC
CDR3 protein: CAWTDLYGYTF

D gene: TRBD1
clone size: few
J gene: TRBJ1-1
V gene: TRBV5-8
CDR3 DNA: TGTGCCAGCAGCGCATTAGGACTGAACAGGGGAGCTTTCTTT
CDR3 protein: CASSALGLNRGAFF

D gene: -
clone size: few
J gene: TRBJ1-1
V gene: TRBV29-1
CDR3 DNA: TGCAGCACCACTAGAAGGGCGAACACTGAAGCTTTCTTT
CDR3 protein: CSTTRRANTEAFF

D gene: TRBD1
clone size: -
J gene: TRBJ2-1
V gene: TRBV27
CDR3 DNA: TGTGCCAGCAGCAAGGACAGGGGTGATGAGCAGTTCTTC
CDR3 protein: CASSKDRGDEQFF

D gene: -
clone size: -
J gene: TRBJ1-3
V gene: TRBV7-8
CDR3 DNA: TGTGCCAGCAGCCCCACAGACCCAAACTCTGGAAACACCATATATTTT
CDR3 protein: CASSPTDPNSGNTIYF

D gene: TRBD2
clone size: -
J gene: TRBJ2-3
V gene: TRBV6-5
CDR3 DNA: TGTGCCAGCAGTTCATATAGCGGGAGATGGGATACGCAGTATTTT
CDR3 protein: CASSSYSGRWDTQYF

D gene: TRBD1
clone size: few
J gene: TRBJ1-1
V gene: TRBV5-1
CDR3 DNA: TGCGCCAGCAGCGCCGTCCCGGGACAGGGGGCTGAAGCTTTCTTT
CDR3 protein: CASSAVPGQGAEAFF

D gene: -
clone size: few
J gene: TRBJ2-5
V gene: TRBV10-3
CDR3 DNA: TGTGCCATCAGTGAGCCCAGCGGGACAAAGACCCAGTACTTC
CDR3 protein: CAISEPSGTKTQYF

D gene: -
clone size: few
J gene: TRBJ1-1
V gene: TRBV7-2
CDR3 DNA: TGTGCCAGCAGCTTAGGACAGAACACTGAAGCTTTCTTT
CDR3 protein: CASSLGQNTEAFF

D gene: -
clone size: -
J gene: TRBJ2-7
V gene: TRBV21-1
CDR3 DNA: TGTGCCAGCAGCAAACAGATAGGGACAGGGGCCACCTACGAGCAGTACTTC
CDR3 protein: CASSKQIGTGATYEQYF

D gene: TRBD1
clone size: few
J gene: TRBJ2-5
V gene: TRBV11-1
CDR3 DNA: TGTGCCAGCAAATCCGGGACAGGGGTTCCCTACAGCGAGACCCAGTACTTC
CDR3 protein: CASKSGTGVPYSETQYF

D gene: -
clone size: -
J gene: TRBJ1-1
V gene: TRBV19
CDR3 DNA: TGTGCCAGTAGTATCGAGCACCCCAGGGTTGGGTCGGACACTGAAGCTTTCTTT
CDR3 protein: CASSIEHPRVGSDTEAFF

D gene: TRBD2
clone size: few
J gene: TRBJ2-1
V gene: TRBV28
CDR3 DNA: TGTGCCAGCAGGAAAGCGGGAGGAGTCTACAATGAGCAGTTCTTC
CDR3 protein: CASRKAGGVYNEQFF

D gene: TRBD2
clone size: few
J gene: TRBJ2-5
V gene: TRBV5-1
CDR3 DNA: TGCGCCAGCAGCAGGACTAGCGGGAGCCAGGAGACCCAGTACTTC
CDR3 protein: CASSRTSGSQETQYF

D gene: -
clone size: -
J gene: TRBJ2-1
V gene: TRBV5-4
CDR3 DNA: TGTGCCAGCAGCAGCAAGGGGGGGAACTACAATGAGCAGTTCTTC
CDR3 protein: CASSSKGGNYNEQFF

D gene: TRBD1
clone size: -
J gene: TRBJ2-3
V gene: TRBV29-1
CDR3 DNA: TGCAGCGTTGAAACTACAGGGGGCACAGATACGCAGTATTTT
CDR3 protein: CSVETTGGTDTQYF

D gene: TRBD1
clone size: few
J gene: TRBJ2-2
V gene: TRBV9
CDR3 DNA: TGTGCCAGCAGCGTCACAGGGGCTGTCGGGGAGCTGTTTTTT
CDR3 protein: CASSVTGAVGELFF

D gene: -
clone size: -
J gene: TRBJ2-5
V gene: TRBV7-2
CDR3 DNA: TGTGCCAGCAGGGCTAGAGGAGGGGAGACCCAGTACTTC
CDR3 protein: CASRARGGETQYF

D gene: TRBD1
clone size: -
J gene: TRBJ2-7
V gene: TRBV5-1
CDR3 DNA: TGCGCCAGCAGCTTGAGACAGGGGCCCTTGGAGCAGTACTTC
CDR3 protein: CASSLRQGPLEQYF

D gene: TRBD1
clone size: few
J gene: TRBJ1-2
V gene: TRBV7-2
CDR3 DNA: TGTGCCAGCAGCTTAACGACAGGGGATCGCTATGGCTACACCTTC
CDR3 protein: CASSLTTGDRYGYTF

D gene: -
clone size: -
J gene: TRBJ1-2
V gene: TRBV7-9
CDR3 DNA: TGTGCCAGCAGCCCCCCGACAGCCAACTATGGCTACACCTTC
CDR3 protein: CASSPPTANYGYTF

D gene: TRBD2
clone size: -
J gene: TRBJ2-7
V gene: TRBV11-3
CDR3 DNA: TGTGCCAGCAGCTTCCTAGCGGGAGCGTACGAGCAGTACTTC
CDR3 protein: CASSFLAGAYEQYF

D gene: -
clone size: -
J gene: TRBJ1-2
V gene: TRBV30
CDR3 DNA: TGTGCCTGGAGTTGGGGGGACGGCTACACCTTC
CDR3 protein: CAWSWGDGYTF

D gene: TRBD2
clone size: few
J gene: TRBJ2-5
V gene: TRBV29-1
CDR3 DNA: TGCAGCGTTGAGGGGGGGGCCACTAGCGGGAGGGTAGGGGAGACCCAGTACTTC
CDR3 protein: CSVEGGATSGRVGETQYF

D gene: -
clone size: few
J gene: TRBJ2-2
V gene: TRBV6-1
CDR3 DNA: TGTGCCAGCAGACAAACAGGGTCGACCGGGGAGCTGTTTTTT
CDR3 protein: CASRQTGSTGELFF

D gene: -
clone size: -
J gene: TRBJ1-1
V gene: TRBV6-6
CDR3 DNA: TGTGCCAGCAGCCACATGAACACTGAAGCTTTCTTT
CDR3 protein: CASSHMNTEAFF

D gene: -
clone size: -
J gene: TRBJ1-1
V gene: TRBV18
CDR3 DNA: TGTGCCAGCTCTGCGACTTCTAACACTGAAGCTTTCTTT
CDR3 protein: CASSATSNTEAFF

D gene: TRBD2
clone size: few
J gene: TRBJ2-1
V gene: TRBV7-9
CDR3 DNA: TGTGCCAGCAGCTTAGCTCTAGCGGGAGCTCACAATGAGCAGTTCTTC
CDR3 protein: CASSLALAGAHNEQFF

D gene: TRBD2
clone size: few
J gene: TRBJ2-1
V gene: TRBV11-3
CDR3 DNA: TGTGCCAGCAGACTTCTGGCTAGCGGGCGCGAGCAGTTCTTC
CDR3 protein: CASRLLASGREQFF

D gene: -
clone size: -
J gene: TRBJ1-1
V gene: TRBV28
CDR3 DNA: TGTGCCAGCAGTTTATCCCATAACACTGAAGCTTTCTTT
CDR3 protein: CASSLSHNTEAFF

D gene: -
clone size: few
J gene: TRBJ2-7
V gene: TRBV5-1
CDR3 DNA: TGCGCCAGCAGCTTGGGGCGGTTGTCCTACGAGCAGTACTTC
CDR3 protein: CASSLGRLSYEQYF

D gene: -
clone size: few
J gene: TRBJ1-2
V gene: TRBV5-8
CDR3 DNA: TGTGCCAGCAGCTTGGTTTCTCCCTATGGCTACACCTTC
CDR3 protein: CASSLVSPYGYTF

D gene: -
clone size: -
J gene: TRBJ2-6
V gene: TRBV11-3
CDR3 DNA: TGTGCCAGCAGCTTAGGGCGGAGCTCTGGGGCCAACGTCCTGACTTTC
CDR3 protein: CASSLGRSSGANVLTF

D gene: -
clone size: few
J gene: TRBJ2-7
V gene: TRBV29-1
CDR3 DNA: TGCAGCGTTGAAACCTTTCCGGGGTACGAGCAGTACTTC
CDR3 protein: CSVETFPGYEQYF

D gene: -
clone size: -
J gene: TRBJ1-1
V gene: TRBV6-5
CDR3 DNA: TGTGCCAGCAGTATACAGGGAGACACTGAAGCTTTCTTT
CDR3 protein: CASSIQGDTEAFF

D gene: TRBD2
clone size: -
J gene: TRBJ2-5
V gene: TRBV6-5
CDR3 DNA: TGTGCCAGCAGGGCCCCAAGCGGGAGAGCTGAGACCCAGTACTTC
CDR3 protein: CASRAPSGRAETQYF

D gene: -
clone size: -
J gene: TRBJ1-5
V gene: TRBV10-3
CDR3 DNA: TGTGCCATCAGCTCGAAAGGGACATCAAGCAATCAGCCCCAGCATTTT
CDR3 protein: CAISSKGTSSNQPQHF